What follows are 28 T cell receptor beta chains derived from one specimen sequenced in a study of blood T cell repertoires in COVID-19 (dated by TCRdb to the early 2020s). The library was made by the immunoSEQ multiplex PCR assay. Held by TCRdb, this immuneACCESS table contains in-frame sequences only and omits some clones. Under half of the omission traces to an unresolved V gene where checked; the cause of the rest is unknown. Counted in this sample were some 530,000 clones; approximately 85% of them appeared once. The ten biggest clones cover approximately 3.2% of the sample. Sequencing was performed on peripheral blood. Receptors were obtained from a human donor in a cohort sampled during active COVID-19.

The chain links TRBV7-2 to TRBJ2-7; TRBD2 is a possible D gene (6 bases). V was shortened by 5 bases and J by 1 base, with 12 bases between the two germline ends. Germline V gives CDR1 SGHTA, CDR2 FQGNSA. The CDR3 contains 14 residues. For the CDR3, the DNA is TGTGCCAGCAGCGCGGGACCATCTTCCTACGAGCAGTACTTC. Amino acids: CASSAGPSSYEQYF. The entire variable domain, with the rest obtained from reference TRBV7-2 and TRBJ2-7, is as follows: GAGVSQSPSNKVTEKGKDVELRCDPISGHTALYWYRQSLGQGLEFLIYFQGNSAPDKSGLPSDRFSAERTGGSVSTLTIQRTQQEDSAVYLCASSAGPSSYEQYFGPGTRLTVT.

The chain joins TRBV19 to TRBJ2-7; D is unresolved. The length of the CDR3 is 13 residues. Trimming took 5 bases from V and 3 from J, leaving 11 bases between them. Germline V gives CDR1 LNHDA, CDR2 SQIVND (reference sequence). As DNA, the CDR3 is TGTGCCAGTAGTGAAGTCCCAGACTACGAGCAGTACTTC. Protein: CASSEVPDYEQYF.

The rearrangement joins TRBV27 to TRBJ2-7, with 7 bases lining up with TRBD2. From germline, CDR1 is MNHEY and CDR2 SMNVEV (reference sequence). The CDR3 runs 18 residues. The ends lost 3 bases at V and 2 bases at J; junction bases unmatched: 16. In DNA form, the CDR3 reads TGTGCCAGCAGTTTTTTTGGGCGGGAGATGGACCAGACCTACGAGCAGTACTTC. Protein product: CASSFFGREMDQTYEQYF.

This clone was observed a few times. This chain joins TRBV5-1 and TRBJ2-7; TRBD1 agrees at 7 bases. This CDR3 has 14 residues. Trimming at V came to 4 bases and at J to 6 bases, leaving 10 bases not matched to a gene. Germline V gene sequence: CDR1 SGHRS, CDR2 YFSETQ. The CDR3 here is CASSPTGVRREQYF. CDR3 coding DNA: TGCGCCAGCAGCCCCACAGGGGTTAGGCGCGAGCAGTACTTC.

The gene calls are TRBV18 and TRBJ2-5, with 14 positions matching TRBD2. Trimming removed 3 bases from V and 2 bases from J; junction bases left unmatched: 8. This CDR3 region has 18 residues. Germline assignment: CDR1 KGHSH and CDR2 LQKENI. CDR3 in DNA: TGTGCCAGCTCACCGTCCGGGACTAGCGGGAGTCGTCAAGAGACCCAGTACTTC. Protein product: CASSPSGTSGSRQETQYF. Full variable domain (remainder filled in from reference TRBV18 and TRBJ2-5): NAGVMQNPRHLVRRRGQEARLRCSPMKGHSHVYWYRQLPEEGLKFMVYLQKENIIDESGMPKERFSAEFPKEGPSILRIQQVVRGDSAAYFCASSPSGTSGSRQETQYFGPGTRLLVL.

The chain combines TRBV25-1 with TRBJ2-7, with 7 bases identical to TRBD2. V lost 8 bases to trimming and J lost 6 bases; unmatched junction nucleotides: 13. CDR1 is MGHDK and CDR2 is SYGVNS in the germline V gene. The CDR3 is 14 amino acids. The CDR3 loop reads CASRPGGGKVEQYF. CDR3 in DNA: TGTGCCAGCCGACCGGGAGGCGGGAAGGTCGAGCAGTACTTC.

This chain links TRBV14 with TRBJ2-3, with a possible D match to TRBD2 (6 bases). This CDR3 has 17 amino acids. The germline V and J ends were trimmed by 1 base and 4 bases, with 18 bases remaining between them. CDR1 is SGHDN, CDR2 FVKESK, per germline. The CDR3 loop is CASSQVFRTTSPDTQYF. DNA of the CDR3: TGTGCCAGCAGCCAAGTTTTTAGGACTACTAGTCCAGATACGCAGTATTTT.

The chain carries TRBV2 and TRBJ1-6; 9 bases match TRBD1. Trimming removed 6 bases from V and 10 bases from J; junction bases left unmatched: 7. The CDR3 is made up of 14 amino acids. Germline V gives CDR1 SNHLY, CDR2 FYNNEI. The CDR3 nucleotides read TGTGCCAGCAGGCGGGACAGGGAGTGGTCACCCCTCCACTTT. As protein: CASRRDREWSPLHF.

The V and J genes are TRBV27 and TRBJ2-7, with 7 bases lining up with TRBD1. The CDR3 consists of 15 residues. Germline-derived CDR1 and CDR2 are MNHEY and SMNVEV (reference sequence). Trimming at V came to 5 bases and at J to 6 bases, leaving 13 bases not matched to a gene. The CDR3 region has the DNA TGTGCCAGCAGTCATTCCTCGGGACAGACGGGCGAGCAGTACTTC. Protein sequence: CASSHSSGQTGEQYF.

The CDR3 DNA reads as TGTGCCAGCAGCTTGCGGAGGGGGGGTTACAATGAGCAGTTCTTC. This codes for CASSLRRGGYNEQFF. This chain uses TRBV5-6 with TRBJ2-1; a possible D gene is TRBD2 (7 bases). CDR1 is SGHDT, CDR2 YYEEEE, per germline. V was shortened by 1 base and J by 4 bases, with 12 bases between the two germline ends. This CDR3 has 15 amino acids.

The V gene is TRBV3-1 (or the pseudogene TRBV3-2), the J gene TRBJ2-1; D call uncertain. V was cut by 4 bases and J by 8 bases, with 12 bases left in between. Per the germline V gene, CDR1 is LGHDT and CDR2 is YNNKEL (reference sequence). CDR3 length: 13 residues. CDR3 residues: CASSRVVSHEQFF. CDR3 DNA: TGTGCCAGCAGCCGTGTAGTCTCGCATGAGCAGTTCTTC.

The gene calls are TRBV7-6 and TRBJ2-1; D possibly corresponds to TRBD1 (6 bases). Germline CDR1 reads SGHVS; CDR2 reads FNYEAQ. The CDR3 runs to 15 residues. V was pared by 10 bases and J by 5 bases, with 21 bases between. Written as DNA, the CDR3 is TGTGCCATCCGCAAAGAAAGGGGGAGAAACAATGAGCAGTTCTTC. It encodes CAIRKERGRNNEQFF.

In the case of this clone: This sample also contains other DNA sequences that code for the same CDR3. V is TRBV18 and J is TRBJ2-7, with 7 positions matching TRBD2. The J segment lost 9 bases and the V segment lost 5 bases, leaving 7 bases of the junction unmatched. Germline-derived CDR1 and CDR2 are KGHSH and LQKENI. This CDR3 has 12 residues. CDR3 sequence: CASSGTIIGQYF. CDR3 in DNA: TGTGCCAGCTCAGGGACTATTATCGGGCAGTACTTC.

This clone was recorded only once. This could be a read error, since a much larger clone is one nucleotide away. The CDR3 reads CASSFGGRNTGELFF. The DNA for the CDR3 is TGTGCCAGCAGCTTCGGGGGGCGTAACACCGGGGAGCTGTTTTTT. The rearrangement links TRBV5-4 to TRBJ2-2; D perhaps matches TRBD2 (7 bases). There are 15 residues in the CDR3. Germline V gene sequence: CDR1 SGHNT, CDR2 YYREEE (reference sequence). With 2 bases removed from V and 2 bases from J, the gap between germline ends came to 10 bases.

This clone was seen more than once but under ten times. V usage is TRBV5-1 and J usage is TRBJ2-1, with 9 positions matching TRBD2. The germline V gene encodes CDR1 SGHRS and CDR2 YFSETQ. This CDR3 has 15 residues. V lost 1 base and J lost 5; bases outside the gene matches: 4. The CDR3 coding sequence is TGCGCCAGCAGCTTGCGGCTAGCGGGGCACAATGAGCAGTTCTTC. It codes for CASSLRLAGHNEQFF.

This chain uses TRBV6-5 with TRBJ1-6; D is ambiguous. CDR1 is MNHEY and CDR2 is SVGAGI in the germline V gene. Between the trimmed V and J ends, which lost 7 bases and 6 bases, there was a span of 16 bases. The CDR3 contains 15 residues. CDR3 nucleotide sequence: TGTGCCAGCAATCACCGGGGAAATCTTAATTCACCCCTCCACTTT. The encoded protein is CASNHRGNLNSPLHF.

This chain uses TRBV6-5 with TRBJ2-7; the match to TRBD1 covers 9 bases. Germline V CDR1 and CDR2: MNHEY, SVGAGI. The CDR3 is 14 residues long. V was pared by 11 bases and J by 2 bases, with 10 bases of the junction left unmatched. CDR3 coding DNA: TGTGCCGGGGTAAGGGACAGGGCCCCCTACGAGCAGTACTTC. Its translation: CAGVRDRAPYEQYF.

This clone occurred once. DNA of the CDR3: TGTGCCAGCAGTTACTCGGAGGGACTGAACACTGAAGCTTTCTTT. It translates to CASSYSEGLNTEAFF. V usage is TRBV6-5 and J usage is TRBJ1-1; D might be TRBD1 (5 bases). The V gene lost 0 bases and the J gene lost 0 bases, with 8 bases spanning the gap. The CDR3 runs to 15 residues. CDR1 is MNHEY and CDR2 is SVGAGI in the germline V gene.

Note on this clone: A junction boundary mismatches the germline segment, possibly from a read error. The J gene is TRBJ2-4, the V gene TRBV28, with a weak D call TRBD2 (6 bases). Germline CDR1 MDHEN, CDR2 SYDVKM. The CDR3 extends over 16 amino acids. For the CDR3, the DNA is TGTGCCAGCAGTGCCCCCGGTATGCGGGCGGGAAACACTCAGTACTTC. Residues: CASSAPGMRAGNTQYF.

The CDR3 sequence: CASSYSVGTDTQYF. DNA of the CDR3: TGTGCCAGCAGTTACTCTGTAGGCACAGATACGCAGTATTTT. The gene calls are TRBV6-6 and TRBJ2-3; D remains ambiguous. Germline assignment: CDR1 MNHNY and CDR2 SVGAGI (reference sequence). V lost 0 bases to trimming and J lost 1 base, with 5 bases between them. The CDR3 is 14 amino acids.

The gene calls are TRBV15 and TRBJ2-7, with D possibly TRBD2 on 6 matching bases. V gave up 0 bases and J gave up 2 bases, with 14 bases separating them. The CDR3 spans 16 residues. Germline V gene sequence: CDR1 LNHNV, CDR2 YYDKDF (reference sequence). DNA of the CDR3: TGTGCCACCAGCAGAGATCGGAGGGTCACGGCCTACGAGCAGTACTTC. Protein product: CATSRDRRVTAYEQYF.

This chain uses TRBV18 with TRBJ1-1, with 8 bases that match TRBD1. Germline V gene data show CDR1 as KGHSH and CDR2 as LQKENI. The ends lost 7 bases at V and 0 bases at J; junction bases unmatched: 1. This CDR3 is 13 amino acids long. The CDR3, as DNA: TGTGCCAGCTTGGGACAGGTGAACACTGAAGCTTTCTTT. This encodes CASLGQVNTEAFF.

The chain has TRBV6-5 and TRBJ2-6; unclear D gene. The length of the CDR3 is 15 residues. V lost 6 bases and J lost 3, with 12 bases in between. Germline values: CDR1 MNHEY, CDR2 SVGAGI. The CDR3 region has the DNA TGTGCCAGCAGACGCGATTTAGATGGGGCCAACGTCCTGACTTTC. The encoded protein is CASRRDLDGANVLTF.

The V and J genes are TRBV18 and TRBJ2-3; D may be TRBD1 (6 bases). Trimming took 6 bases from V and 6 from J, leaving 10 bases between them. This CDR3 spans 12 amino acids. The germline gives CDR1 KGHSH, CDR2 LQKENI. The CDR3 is CASSRDMDTQYF. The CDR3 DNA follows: TGTGCCAGCTCCCGGGACATGGATACGCAGTATTTT.

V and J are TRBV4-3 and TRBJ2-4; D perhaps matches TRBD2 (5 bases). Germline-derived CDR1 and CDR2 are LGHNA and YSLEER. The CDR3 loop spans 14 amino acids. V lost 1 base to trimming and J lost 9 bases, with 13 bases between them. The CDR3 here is CASSQVGSRGIQYF. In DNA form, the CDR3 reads TGCGCCAGCAGCCAAGTAGGGAGTCGGGGCATTCAGTACTTC.

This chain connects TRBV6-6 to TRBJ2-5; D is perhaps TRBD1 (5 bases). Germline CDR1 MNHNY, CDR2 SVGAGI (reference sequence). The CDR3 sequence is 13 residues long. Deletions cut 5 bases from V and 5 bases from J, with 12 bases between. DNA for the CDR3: TGTGCCAGCAGTACAGGACCCCCGGAGACCCAGTACTTC. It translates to CASSTGPPETQYF.

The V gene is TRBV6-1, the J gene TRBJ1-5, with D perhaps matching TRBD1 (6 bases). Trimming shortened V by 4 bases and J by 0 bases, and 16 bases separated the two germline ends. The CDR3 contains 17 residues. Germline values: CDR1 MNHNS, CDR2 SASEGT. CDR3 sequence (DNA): TGTGCCAGCAGTGGACACGGGGCAGGGGATAGCAATCAGCCCCAGCATTTT. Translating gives CASSGHGAGDSNQPQHF.

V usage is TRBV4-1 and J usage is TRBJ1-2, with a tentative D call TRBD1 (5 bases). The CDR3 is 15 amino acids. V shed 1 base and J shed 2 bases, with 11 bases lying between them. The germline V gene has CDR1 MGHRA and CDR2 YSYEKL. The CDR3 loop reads CASSQGRDRNYGYTF. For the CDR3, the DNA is TGCGCCAGCAGCCAAGGTCGAGACAGAAACTATGGCTACACCTTC.